The present TCR beta chain was sequenced within a study of lymphopenia after photon versus proton radiotherapy. The trim removed 6 bases at V and 4 bases at J, leaving 3 bases unmatched. Germline V CDR1 and CDR2: LNHDA, SQIVND (reference sequence). This CDR3 is 14 amino acids long. General study points: Photon-treated patients lost naive T cells and TCR diversity; proton-treated stayed stable. Authors raise, but do not show, better survival with proton therapy. Post-nadir diversity loss with photons came from oligoclonal expansion, particularly CD8+ Temra cells.

Some clones are missing from TCRdb's copy, which holds only in-frame ones; the method was immunoSEQ multiplex PCR. Among 25,000 to 30,000 clones listed, roughly four fifths were seen once. Worth noting for this clone: Its antigen is as yet unknown.

The chain recombines TRBV19 with TRBJ2-1; 10 bases are a match to TRBD2. This receptor was obtained from a woman aged 50 to 65 with pancreatic cancer. Material: peripheral blood, obtained from a patient treated with photon-based radiotherapy. CDR3 sequence (DNA): TGTGCCAGTAGCCTAGCGGGGGTATACAATGAGCAGTTCTTC. Amino acids: CASSLAGVYNEQFF.